Sequencing of this T cell receptor (beta chain) was carried out in a study of OX40 agonist ivuxolimab in advanced cancers. Across the whole study: Mean age approximately 61 years, range about 20 to 85; 82.7% male.

Individuals having autoimmune disease history or systemic immunosuppression were not enrolled. TCRdb's table, derived via immunoSEQ multiplex PCR, lists solely in-frame clones and lacks some. This repertoire shows tens of thousands of clones, more than 70% found once; its top ten account for roughly 4.5%. The CDR3 is made up of 17 amino acids. Germline V lookup: CDR1 LNHDA, CDR2 SQIVND (reference sequence). With 8 bases clipped from V and 1 base from J, the junction kept 13 bases outside the gene matches. This clonotype was sampled from an adult with an advanced solid tumor such as melanoma, head and neck, liver or kidney cancer. The chain is built from TRBV19 and TRBJ2-2; TRBD1 agrees at 7 bases. This material consisted of CD4+ or CD8+ T cells sorted from blood, taken in a trial of the OX40 agonist ivuxolimab. CDR3 protein: CASGGRARDRNTGELFF. CDR3 nucleotide sequence: TGTGCCAGTGGAGGAAGGGCTCGGGACAGGAACACCGGGGAGCTGTTTTTT. Full variable domain (missing parts from reference TRBV19 and TRBJ2-2): DGGITQSPKYLFRKEGQNVTLSCEQNLNHDAMYWYRQDPGQGLRLIYYSQIVNDFQKGDIAEGYSVSREKKESFPLTVTSAQKNPTAFYLCASGGRARDRNTGELFFGEGSRLTVL.